The following is a T cell receptor (beta chain) sequence with its context. Its antigen remains unknown. This specimen belongs to a study of chemoradiotherapy in HPV16-positive cancers. The overall study: Candidate HPV-specific T-cell clones and common TCR motifs came from functional assays in two HPV16-positive patients. Study-wide points: Better recurrence-free survival went with HPV-responsive T-cell expansion in HPV16-positive patients. During treatment, candidate HPV-specific clones and E7-related motifs expanded in tumor.

Repeated repertoire sampling spanned the course of chemoradiotherapy. The V gene's germline CDR1 is SNHLY and CDR2 FYNNEI. Deletions cut 5 bases from V and 3 bases from J, with 11 bases between. The CDR3 totals 14 residues. The data were produced by immunoSEQ multiplex PCR, yet TCRdb's version contains in-frame clones alone and is incomplete. The sample has 9,900 or so clones; 80% to 85% are singletons. The receptor was derived from a human donor with HPV-associated anogenital cancer. Material: tumor tissue, obtained from a patient who underwent chemoradiotherapy. The genes are TRBV2 and TRBJ2-1; D tentatively fits TRBD1 or TRBD2 (5 bases each). CDR3 amino acids: CASSRDGYYNEQFF. For the CDR3, the DNA is TGTGCCAGCAGTCGGGACGGATACTACAATGAGCAGTTCTTC.